The sequence of this TCR beta chain was determined in a study of CD8 T cells in Susac syndrome. The germline V gene has CDR1 MNHEY and CDR2 SVGAGI. The V and J ends lost 7 bases and 2 bases respectively, with 11 bases between them. The CDR3 covers 13 residues. In regard to this clonotype: What it recognizes is unknown.

RNA was extracted with the RNeasy kit, and a quantity of roughly 0.5 to 1 ug was reverse transcribed using random hexamers. With immunoSEQ multiplex PCR, TCR beta CDR3 was amplified across 54 Vbeta and 13 Jbeta. Each CDR3 protein gets one entry after TCRdb re-called the immunoSEQ multiplex PCR reads with MiXCR. Of around 95,000 distinct CDR3 sequences in the sample, about 95% were seen once. The study, taken as a whole, reports: It was acknowledged in the study that the number of individuals who were included in its TCR sequencing and HLA analysis was relatively small.

Sequencing of TCR beta was carried out in blood CD8+ and CD4+ T cells. TEMRA cells were FACS-enriched, and CD8+ and CD4+ T cells were isolated negatively. The clonotype comes from a human donor with Susac syndrome. The sequenced sample consisted of CD8+ T cells from PBMCs. The rearrangement joins TRBV6-5 to TRBJ1-2, with D possibly matching TRBD1 (5 bases). The CDR3, as DNA: TGTGCCAGCAAAACCCAGGGAAACTATGGCTACACCTTC. It encodes CASKTQGNYGYTF.